The 2 T cell receptor beta chains in this list originate from one sample, sequenced in a study of T cell repertoires in cytomegalovirus infection. TCRdb reprocessed the reads via MiXCR and lists one record per CDR3 protein. The sample shows hundreds of thousands of distinct CDR3 sequences, roughly a quarter of them seen only once. Source material: CD8+ T cells from PBMCs. The receptors derive from a human donor in good health (CMV status not recorded). Some clones in this sample may be carry-over from other donors' samples.

The chain links TRBV6-5 to TRBJ2-1; D is possibly TRBD1 (6 bases). The CDR3 length is 14 residues. The V end was cut by 8 bases, the J end by 5 bases, with 16 bases between. Germline values: CDR1 MNHEY, CDR2 SVGAGI. The CDR3 protein is CASGFGTQDNEQFF. DNA for the CDR3: TGTGCCAGCGGCTTCGGGACACAAGACAATGAGCAGTTCTTC.

V gene TRBV29-1 combines with J gene TRBJ1-2; D perhaps matches TRBD1 (6 bases). Germline V gives CDR1 SQVTM, CDR2 ANQGSEA. Trimming cost V 7 bases and J 2 bases, with 14 bases left between them. The CDR3 is made up of 13 amino acids. Here the CDR3 DNA reads TGCAGCGCTGGTAGACAGGCCAACTATGGCTACACCTTC. Translating it yields CSAGRQANYGYTF.